This T cell receptor (beta chain) was found in a study of T cells after yellow fever vaccination. 5'RACE template switching added a universal primer site and UMIs to TCR cDNA. Using its own MiXCR run on the 5' RACE reads, TCRdb lists one record per CDR3 protein. The sample lists a few hundred thousand distinct CDR3 sequences, 6.9% occurring once. The origin of this receptor is a man aged 30 to 39 who received the YFV17D yellow fever vaccine. This material consisted of CD4+ T cells sorted from PBMCs, taken 15 days after the yellow fever booster vaccination.

The CDR3 DNA is TGTGCCAGCAGCTTAGTCGGGGGCGATCAGCCCCAGCATTTT. Its translation is CASSLVGGDQPQHF. The chain is built from TRBV7-2 and TRBJ1-5, with D possibly matching TRBD1 (6 bases). Germline lookup yields CDR1 SGHTA and CDR2 FQGNSA. The CDR3 has 14 amino acids. Trimming removed 1 base from V and 5 bases from J, with 9 bases in between.